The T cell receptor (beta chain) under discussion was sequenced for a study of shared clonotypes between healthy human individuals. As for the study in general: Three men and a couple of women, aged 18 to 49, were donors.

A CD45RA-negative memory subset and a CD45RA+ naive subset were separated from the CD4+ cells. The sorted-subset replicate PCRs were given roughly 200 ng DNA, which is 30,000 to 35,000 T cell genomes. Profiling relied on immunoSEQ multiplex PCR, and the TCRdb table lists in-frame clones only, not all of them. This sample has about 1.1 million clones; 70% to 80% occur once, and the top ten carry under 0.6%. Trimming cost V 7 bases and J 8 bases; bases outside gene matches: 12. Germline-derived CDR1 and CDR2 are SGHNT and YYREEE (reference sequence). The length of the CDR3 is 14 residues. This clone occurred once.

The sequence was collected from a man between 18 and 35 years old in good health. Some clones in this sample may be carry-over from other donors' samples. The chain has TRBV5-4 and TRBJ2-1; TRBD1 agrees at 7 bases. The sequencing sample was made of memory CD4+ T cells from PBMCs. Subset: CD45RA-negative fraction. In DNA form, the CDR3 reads TGTGCCAGCGTCAACAGGGGTAATGTAGATGAGCAGTTCTTC. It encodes CASVNRGNVDEQFF.